This TCR beta chain is from a study of T cells in Graves' hyperthyroidism and ophthalmopathy. For the study at large: Peripheral blood samples were taken at initial diagnosis, prior to any treatment.

Study outcomes and limitations: Stable hyperthyroidism was told apart from ophthalmopathy by a model built on 13 V-J features. Most thyroid clonotypes with frequency above 0.001 were detected in blood.

Researchers amplified the TCR beta CDR3 regions from RNA transcripts. Researchers ran a first-round RT-PCR on the TCR CDR3 using the HTBI primer set. TCRdb passed the multiplex PCR reads through MiXCR, listing each CDR3 protein once. The sample carries about 550,000 distinct CDR3 sequences, roughly 20% recorded once. A single count supports this clonotype. The antigen is unknown. Being one base from a much bigger clone, this may be a read error. Patients counted as stable if ophthalmopathy did not develop within 18 months. V lost 1 base and J lost 2; bases outside the gene matches: 9. The CDR3 contains 17 residues. Germline V gene sequence: CDR1 MGHRA, CDR2 YSYEKL.

The TCR comes from a man between 18 and 29 years old with Graves' hyperthyroidism. Specimen: blood. V and J are TRBV4-1 and TRBJ2-5; 8 bases are shared with TRBD2. The CDR3 coding sequence is TGCGCCAGCAGCCAAGGACCAGCGGGGGTGCAACAAGAGACCCAGTACTTC. It is translated as CASSQGPAGVQQETQYF.